Detailed here is one T cell receptor (beta chain). This clonotype has at least ten counts. Its antigen is unknown. Base-call qualities are not available, and no considerably larger clone is one nucleotide away. The entry originates in a study of blood T cells in healthy people across ages (dated by TCRdb to between 2015 and 2016). For the study in its entirety: In model experiments, template switching captured roughly one uniquely barcoded TCR beta cDNA molecule for every two T cells. The study measured age-related changes in TCR beta repertoire diversity using deep sequencing normalized with unique cDNA molecular identifiers. Donors were grouped into four age groups: young (average approximately 15 years), middle-aged (39), aged (around 62) and long-lived (around 80). Using the same blood draw, the study looked at two additional independent replicas of 1 million unique cDNA reads for two donors, one aged 18 to 30 and the other aged 80 or older.

The paper's findings and limits, for the study overall: Bulk unsorted PBMC profiling prevented conclusive comparison of naive and antigen-experienced compartments. A strong correlation was found between observed TCR beta diversity and the percentage of naive T cells measured by flow cytometry. As age increased, observed TCR beta diversity per million T cells dropped in a roughly linear way, and a significant reduction was already evident by age 40. The long-lived group showed more naive CD4+ T cells, fewer expanded clones and increased TCR diversity than the aged group, suggesting age selection. Because the CMV infection status of the donors was unknown, age-related changes in expanded clonotypes may potentially have been confounded. Total diversity estimates from one million sequenced T cells were considered lower bounds and underestimates.

Trimming removed 3 bases from V and 2 bases from J, leaving 14 bases between the germline ends. The germline V gene (reference sequence) gives CDR1 as MNHEY and CDR2 as SMNVEV. The CDR3 covers 15 residues, taking in both the cysteine and the phenylalanine. Just CDR3 DNA is preserved here, 45 bases in frame from base 1. Library creation used 5' RACE. Instrument on record: Illumina HiSeq 2500. A second 7 to 11 cycle PCR used a sample-barcoded 5' primer and a J-beta primer mix. A unique molecular identifier was introduced onto each TCR beta cDNA molecule by a template-switch 5' adaptor carrying 12 random nucleotides. Each sample yielded at least 2.5 million CDR3-containing paired-end reads. First-strand cDNA synthesis was performed from all RNA using the Mint cDNA synthesis kit, with priming by a TRBC-specific oligonucleotide. Following uracil-DNA glycosylase treatment, all cDNA underwent a first 18-cycle PCR with the universal primers M1SS and BC2_uni_R. As for the original processing: Each sample was normalized by randomly selecting 1 million high-quality reads, each carrying a distinct molecular identifier. Reads sharing molecular identifiers were discarded rather than binned into consensus sequences. MiTCR, set to a Q25 quality threshold and the strictest error-elimination algorithm, was used for CDR3 identification, clonotype clustering and error correction. A nonparametric unseen species model with Euler transformation was used to estimate a lower bound on total TCR beta diversity. TCRdb itself trimmed the public reads at Q25 with fastp, ran MiXCR and retained productive beta chains. Rows are combined by CDR3 protein, so each entry shows the most common genes and DNA. These V and J calls derive from TCRdb rather than the authors' analysis. The sample yields around 800,000 distinct CDR3 sequences; 25% to 30% were counted once. Around 2.9% of the sample belongs to the ten largest clones.

The donors were under 40 Caucasian individuals from Russia, aged about 6 to 100 years, who were systemically healthy. Roughly 9.5 milliliters of peripheral blood were drawn from each donor into EDTA-treated Vacutainer tubes. Ficoll-Paque density-gradient centrifugation was used to isolate PBMCs, with at least 6 million per sample. Trizol reagent was used to extract total RNA from PBMCs, with at least 5 micrograms per sample. For every donor, flow cytometry on a PBMC aliquot measured the percentage of naive CD45RAhigh/CD27high T cells. These records were also assigned to another study, of T cells of mothers and their children. As the second paper documents: Nine systemically healthy Caucasian individuals served as donors, namely three mothers together with their six children. cDNA synthesis consumed the entire amount of extracted RNA, loaded at around 1.5 ug RNA in each 15 ul reaction. In the second PCR, the M1S primer introduced both the sample barcodes and 2-4 random nucleotides. Each mother yielded over 8.5 million TCR beta CDR3 reads and each child 2.5 million to 3 million reads. Thymic selection similarly shapes TCR recombination output in related and unrelated pairs, with minor effect from inherited differences. Related mother-child pairs always showed normalized repertoire overlap that was slightly higher than in unrelated mother-child pairs, though the difference was never significant. Persistent microchimeric T cell clones were not detected, at a sensitivity of approximately 98 clones per million clonotypes. To look for features that set related mother-child pairs apart from unrelated individuals, the researchers ran deep NGS to compare the TCR beta repertoires of mothers and children. On average, the children were roughly 11 +/- 4 years old, while the mothers were about 40 +/- 4 years old. After adapter ligation was performed with NEBNext reagents, the libraries were sequenced on an Illumina HiSeq 2000 with 100+100 nt paired-end reads. Mother and child libraries were prepared a month apart and sequenced in separate runs to prevent cross-contamination. For each donor, between about 450,000 and 2,300,000 distinct TCR beta clonotypes were identified. Naive TCR beta clonotypes were estimated from low-frequency clonotypes matched to each donor's FACS-determined naive share, without sorting.

The receptor chain draws on TRBV27 and TRBJ2-7; the D segment might be TRBD1 or TRBD2, since each matches 5 bases. This TCR derives from a boy aged 5-17 years in good health. The sequencing sample was made of blood. The DNA is TGTGCCAGCAGTTTGAAATGGGACCAAACCTACGAGCAGTACTTC. It is translated as CASSLKWDQTYEQYF.